A single T cell receptor (beta chain) is shown here with its context. The CDR3 runs 13 residues. Germline loops: CDR1 MNHNY, CDR2 SVGAGI (reference sequence). With 4 bases removed from V and 4 bases from J, the gap between germline ends came to 11 bases. The data derive from a study of control samples from healthy donors and cancer patients. The data were produced by immunoSEQ multiplex PCR, yet TCRdb's version contains in-frame clones alone and is incomplete. The sample holds more than 60,000 clones, under 90% seen once. This rearrangement joins TRBV6-6 to TRBJ2-7, with D tentatively TRBD2 (5 bases). The receptor's source is a woman between 50 and 59 years old with colorectal cancer. Sequenced: PBMCs. The CDR3 here is CASSFEGSYEQYV. The CDR3 DNA is TGTGCCAGCAGTTTTGAGGGATCTTACGAGCAGTACGTC.